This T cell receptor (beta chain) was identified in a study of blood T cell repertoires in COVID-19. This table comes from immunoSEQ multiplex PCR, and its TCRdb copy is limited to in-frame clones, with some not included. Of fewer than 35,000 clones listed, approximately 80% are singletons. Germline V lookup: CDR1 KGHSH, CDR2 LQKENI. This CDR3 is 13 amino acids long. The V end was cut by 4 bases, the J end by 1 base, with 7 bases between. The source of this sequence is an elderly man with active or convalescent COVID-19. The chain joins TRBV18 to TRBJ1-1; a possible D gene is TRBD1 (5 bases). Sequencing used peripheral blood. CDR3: CASSLQENTEAFF. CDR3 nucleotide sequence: TGTGCCAGCTCACTACAGGAGAACACTGAAGCTTTCTTT.